The 5 T cell receptor beta chains below were found in one sample sequenced in a study of T cells in Graves' hyperthyroidism and ophthalmopathy. Amplification of TCR beta CDR3 regions was performed using RNA transcripts as template. The TCR CDR3 first-round RT-PCR relied on the HTBI primer set. TCRdb passed the multiplex PCR reads through MiXCR, listing each CDR3 protein once. The sample includes about 620,000 distinct CDR3 sequences, roughly 16% of them seen just once. The sequencing sample was made of blood. Receptor source: a woman in her 30s with Graves' hyperthyroidism.

Ten or more counts support this clonotype. The gene calls are TRBV30 and TRBJ1-4; maybe TRBD1 (6 bases). V lost 0 bases and J 6 bases, leaving 11 bases between the germline ends. The germline V gene has CDR1 GTSNPN and CDR2 SVGIG (reference sequence). The CDR3 is made up of 14 amino acids. For the CDR3, the DNA is TGTGCCTGGAGTGTACCAGCAGGGGATGAAAAACTGTTTTTT. Encoded protein: CAWSVPAGDEKLFF.

This clonotype was counted ten times or more. The DNA for the CDR3 is TGTGCCAGCGATGACAGGTTAACAGATACGCAGTATTTT. Its translation is CASDDRLTDTQYF. This rearrangement joins TRBV6-1 to TRBJ2-3, with a possible D match to TRBD1 (6 bases). The CDR3 totals 13 residues. Germline CDR1 MNHNS, CDR2 SASEGT. V was shortened by 8 bases and J by 3 bases, with 12 bases between the two germline ends.

This clonotype was recorded at least ten times. The rearrangement uses TRBV29-1 and TRBJ2-3, with 8 bases aligning to TRBD1. Losses at the gene ends were 1 base for V and 3 bases for J; bases not matched to a gene: 3. Germline V gene sequence: CDR1 SQVTM, CDR2 ANQGSEA. CDR3 length: 14 amino acids. CDR3 protein: CSVEGTGRTDTQYF. The CDR3 DNA reads TGCAGCGTTGAAGGGACAGGGCGTACAGATACGCAGTATTTT.

This chain connects TRBV19 to TRBJ1-5; 7 positions agree with TRBD1. Trimming at V came to 6 bases and at J to 4 bases, leaving 6 bases not matched to a gene. From germline, CDR1 is LNHDA and CDR2 SQIVND (reference sequence). CDR3 length: 14 residues. The CDR3 region is CASSYTGDNQPQHF. The CDR3, as DNA: TGTGCCAGTAGCTATACAGGGGATAATCAGCCCCAGCATTTT.

This clonotype was seen at least ten times. The V and J genes are TRBV28 and TRBJ2-5; D call uncertain. In germline, CDR1 is MDHEN, CDR2 SYDVKM. This CDR3 spans 15 amino acids. Deletions cut 4 bases from V and 2 bases from J, with 14 bases between. CDR3 in DNA: TGTGCCAGCAGTTCTATGACCATGGGACAAGAGACCCAGTACTTC. It yields the protein CASSSMTMGQETQYF.